Shown below are 8 T cell receptor beta chains from a single sample sequenced in a study of CD8+ T cells in alopecia areata. Treatment of the sample: oral pan-JAK inhibitor, 5-10 mg twice daily. cDNA serving as the sequencing template came from extracted, reverse transcribed RNA. Method: immunoSEQ multiplex PCR; TCRdb's copy keeps in-frame clones and lacks some. The repertoire includes a few hundred thousand clones, 50% to 70% of them detected once, and 1.6% sits in the top ten. The input for sequencing was CD4+ T cells sorted from blood, taken at week 4, from a patient treated with tofacitinib. The receptors come from a human donor with alopecia areata.

The chain joins TRBV29-1 to TRBJ2-7; D gene ambiguous. CDR1 is SQVTM, CDR2 ANQGSEA, per germline. The CDR3 extends over 14 amino acids. Trimming shortened V by 4 bases and J by 5 bases, and 18 bases separated the two germline ends. The CDR3 nucleotides read TGCAGCGTTGCCTCTACTACGAGCATTAACGAGCAGTACTTC. Its translation is CSVASTTSINEQYF.

The gene calls are TRBV11-2 and TRBJ2-1; no clear D gene. Per the germline V gene, CDR1 is SGHAT and CDR2 is FQNNGV. Trimming left V 4 bases short and J 6 bases short, with 19 bases between. This CDR3 is 16 amino acids long. CDR3 loop: CASSYPVLAQSNEQFF. The CDR3 coding sequence is TGTGCCAGCAGCTACCCCGTCTTGGCTCAGAGCAATGAGCAGTTCTTC. The full variable domain, completed using reference TRBV11-2 and TRBJ2-1, is EAGVAQSPRYKIIEKRQSVAFWCNPISGHATLYWYQQILGQGPKLLIQFQNNGVVDDSQLPKDRFSAERLKGVDSTLKIQPAKLEDSAVYLCASSYPVLAQSNEQFFGPGTRLTVL.

V and J are TRBV29-1 and TRBJ2-1; TRBD1 matches at 8 bases. The CDR3 sequence is 15 residues long. After removal of 7 bases from V and 8 bases from J, the junction contained 16 bases not matched to a gene. CDR1 and CDR2 (germline): SQVTM, ANQGSEA. The CDR3 is CSGHSWTGFLDEQFF. The CDR3 nucleotides are TGCAGCGGCCACTCCTGGACAGGGTTTTTGGATGAGCAGTTCTTC.

This clone was counted ten times or more. V and J are TRBV19 and TRBJ2-7, with 7 bases that match TRBD1. This CDR3 region has 14 residues. Germline CDR1 LNHDA, CDR2 SQIVND (reference sequence). Trimming cost V 4 bases and J 2 bases; bases outside gene matches: 5. The CDR3 spells CASSKGALPYEQYF. CDR3 nucleotide sequence: TGTGCCAGTAGTAAGGGGGCTCTACCCTACGAGCAGTACTTC. The whole variable domain, remainder taken from reference TRBV19 and TRBJ2-7, is DGGITQSPKYLFRKEGQNVTLSCEQNLNHDAMYWYRQDPGQGLRLIYYSQIVNDFQKGDIAEGYSVSREKKESFPLTVTSAQKNPTAFYLCASSKGALPYEQYFGPGTRLTVT.

This chain links TRBV5-1 with TRBJ1-2; D is perhaps TRBD1 (6 bases). This CDR3 comprises 13 residues. Germline V gene sequence: CDR1 SGHRS, CDR2 YFSETQ. Trimming removed 5 bases from V and 6 bases from J, with 14 bases in between. The CDR3 loop reads CASRETGRDGYTF. As DNA, the CDR3 is TGCGCCAGCAGGGAGACAGGACGGGATGGCTACACCTTC.

This clone was seen only once. The V gene is TRBV30, the J gene TRBJ1-1; tentative D call: TRBD1 (6 bases). Germline CDR1 is GTSNPN and CDR2 is SVGIG (reference sequence). The germline V and J ends were trimmed by 1 base and 1 base, with 16 bases remaining between them. The CDR3 consists of 16 residues. In DNA, the CDR3 is TGTGCCTGGAGTGCCGTCCGGTGGGGGGCGAACACTGAAGCTTTCTTT. Protein sequence: CAWSAVRWGANTEAFF.

J is TRBJ2-1 and V is TRBV11-3, with 9 bases matching TRBD2. The CDR3 runs to 14 residues. Germline loops: CDR1 SGHNT, CDR2 YENEEA. V lost 5 bases and J lost 6; bases outside the gene matches: 5. The CDR3 sequence: CASSPGTSSNEQFF. DNA of the CDR3: TGTGCCAGCAGCCCCGGGACTAGCTCCAATGAGCAGTTCTTC.

The J gene is TRBJ2-3, the V gene TRBV7-3; perhaps D is TRBD1 or TRBD2 (5 bases each). This CDR3 contains 16 residues. V was pared by 5 bases and J by 3 bases, with 18 bases between. The germline V gene has CDR1 SGHTA and CDR2 FQGTGA. DNA for the CDR3: TGTGCCAGCAGCCTGGGACCCAGGGTAGTAACAGATACGCAGTATTTT. It is translated as CASSLGPRVVTDTQYF.